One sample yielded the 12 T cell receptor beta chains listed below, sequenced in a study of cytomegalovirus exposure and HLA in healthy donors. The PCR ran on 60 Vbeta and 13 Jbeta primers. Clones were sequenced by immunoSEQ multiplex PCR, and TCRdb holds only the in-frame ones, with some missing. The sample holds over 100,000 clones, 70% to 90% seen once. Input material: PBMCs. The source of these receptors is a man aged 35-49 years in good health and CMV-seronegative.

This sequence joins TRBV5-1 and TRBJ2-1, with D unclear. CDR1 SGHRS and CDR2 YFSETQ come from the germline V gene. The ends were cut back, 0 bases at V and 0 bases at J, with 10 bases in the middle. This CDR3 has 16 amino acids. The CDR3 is CASSLEPRSSYNEQFF. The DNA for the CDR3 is TGCGCCAGCAGCTTGGAACCGAGGAGCTCCTACAATGAGCAGTTCTTC.

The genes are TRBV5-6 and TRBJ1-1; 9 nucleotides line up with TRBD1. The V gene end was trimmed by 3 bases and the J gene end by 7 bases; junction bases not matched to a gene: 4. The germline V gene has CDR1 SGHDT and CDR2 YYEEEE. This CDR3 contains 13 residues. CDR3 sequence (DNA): TGTGCCAGCAGCTCCGGGACAGGGTGTGAAGCTTTCTTT. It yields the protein CASSSGTGCEAFF.

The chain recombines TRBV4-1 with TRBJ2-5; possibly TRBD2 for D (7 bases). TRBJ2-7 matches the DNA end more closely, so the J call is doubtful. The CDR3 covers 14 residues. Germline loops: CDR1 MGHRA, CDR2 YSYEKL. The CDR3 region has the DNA TGCGCCAGCAGGAGGGGGGGAGGGGCCGACGAGCAGTACTTC. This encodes CASRRGGGADEQYF.

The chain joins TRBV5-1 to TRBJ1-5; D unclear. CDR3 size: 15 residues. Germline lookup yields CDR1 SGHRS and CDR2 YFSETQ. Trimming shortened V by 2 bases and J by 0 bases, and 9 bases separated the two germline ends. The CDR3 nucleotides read TGCGCCAGCAGCTTATATACGGGTAGCAATCAGCCCCAGCATTTT. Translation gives CASSLYTGSNQPQHF.

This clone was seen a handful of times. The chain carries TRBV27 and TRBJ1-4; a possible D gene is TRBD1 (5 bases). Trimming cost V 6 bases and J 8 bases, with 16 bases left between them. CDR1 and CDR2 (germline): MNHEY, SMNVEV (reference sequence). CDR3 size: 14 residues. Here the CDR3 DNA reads TGTGCCAGCAGCCTCAGGGTGGTGGGGGAAAAACTGTTTTTT. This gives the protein CASSLRVVGEKLFF.

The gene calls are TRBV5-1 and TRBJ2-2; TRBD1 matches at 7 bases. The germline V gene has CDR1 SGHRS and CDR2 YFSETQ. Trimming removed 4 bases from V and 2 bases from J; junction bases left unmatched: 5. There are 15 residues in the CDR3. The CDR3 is CASSIYRGNTGELFF. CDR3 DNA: TGCGCCAGCAGCATATACAGGGGCAACACCGGGGAGCTGTTTTTT. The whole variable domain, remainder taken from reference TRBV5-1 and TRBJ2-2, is KAGVTQTPRYLIKTRGQQVTLSCSPISGHRSVSWYQQTPGQGLQFLFEYFSETQRNKGNFPGRFSGRQFSNSRSEMNVSTLELGDSALYLCASSIYRGNTGELFFGEGSRLTVL.

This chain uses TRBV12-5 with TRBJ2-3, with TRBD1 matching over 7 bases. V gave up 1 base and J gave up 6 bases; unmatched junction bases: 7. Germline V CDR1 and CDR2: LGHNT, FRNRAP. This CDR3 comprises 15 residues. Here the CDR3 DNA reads TGTGCTAGTGGTTTGGGGAGACAGGGTCATGATACGCAGTATTTT. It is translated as CASGLGRQGHDTQYF.

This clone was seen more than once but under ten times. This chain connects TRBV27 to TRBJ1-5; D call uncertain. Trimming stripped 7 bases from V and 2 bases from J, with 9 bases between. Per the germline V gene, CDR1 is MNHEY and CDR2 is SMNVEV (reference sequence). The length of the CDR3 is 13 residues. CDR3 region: CASIGEGNQPQHF. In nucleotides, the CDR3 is TGTGCCAGCATCGGGGAGGGCAATCAGCCCCAGCATTTT.

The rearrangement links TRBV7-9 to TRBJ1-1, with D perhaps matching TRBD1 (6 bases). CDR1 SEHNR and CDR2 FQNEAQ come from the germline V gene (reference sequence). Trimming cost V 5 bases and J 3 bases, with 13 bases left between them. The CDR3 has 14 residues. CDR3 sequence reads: CASSTGTPHTEAFF. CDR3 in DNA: TGTGCCAGCAGCACCGGGACACCCCACACTGAAGCTTTCTTT.

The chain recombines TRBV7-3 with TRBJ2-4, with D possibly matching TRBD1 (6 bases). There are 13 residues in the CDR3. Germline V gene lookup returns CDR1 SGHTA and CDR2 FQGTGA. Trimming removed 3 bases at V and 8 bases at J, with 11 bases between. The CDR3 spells CASSFTGRDIQYF. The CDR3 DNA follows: TGTGCCAGCAGCTTCACAGGGAGAGACATTCAGTACTTC.

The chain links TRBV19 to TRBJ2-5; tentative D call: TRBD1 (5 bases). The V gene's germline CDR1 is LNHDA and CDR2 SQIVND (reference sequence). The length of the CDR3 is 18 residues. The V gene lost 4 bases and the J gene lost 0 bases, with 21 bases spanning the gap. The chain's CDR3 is CASSTGPTQGYNQETQYF. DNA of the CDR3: TGTGCCAGTAGTACAGGGCCTACTCAGGGATATAACCAAGAGACCCAGTACTTC. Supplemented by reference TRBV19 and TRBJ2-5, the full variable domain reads DGGITQSPKYLFRKEGQNVTLSCEQNLNHDAMYWYRQDPGQGLRLIYYSQIVNDFQKGDIAEGYSVSREKKESFPLTVTSAQKNPTAFYLCASSTGPTQGYNQETQYFGPGTRLLVL.

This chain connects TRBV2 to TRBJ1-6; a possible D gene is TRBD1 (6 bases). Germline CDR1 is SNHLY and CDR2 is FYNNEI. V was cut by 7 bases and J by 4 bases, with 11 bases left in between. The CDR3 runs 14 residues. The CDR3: CASTGGQYNSPLHF. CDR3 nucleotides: TGTGCCAGCACCGGTGGACAGTATAATTCACCCCTCCACTTT.